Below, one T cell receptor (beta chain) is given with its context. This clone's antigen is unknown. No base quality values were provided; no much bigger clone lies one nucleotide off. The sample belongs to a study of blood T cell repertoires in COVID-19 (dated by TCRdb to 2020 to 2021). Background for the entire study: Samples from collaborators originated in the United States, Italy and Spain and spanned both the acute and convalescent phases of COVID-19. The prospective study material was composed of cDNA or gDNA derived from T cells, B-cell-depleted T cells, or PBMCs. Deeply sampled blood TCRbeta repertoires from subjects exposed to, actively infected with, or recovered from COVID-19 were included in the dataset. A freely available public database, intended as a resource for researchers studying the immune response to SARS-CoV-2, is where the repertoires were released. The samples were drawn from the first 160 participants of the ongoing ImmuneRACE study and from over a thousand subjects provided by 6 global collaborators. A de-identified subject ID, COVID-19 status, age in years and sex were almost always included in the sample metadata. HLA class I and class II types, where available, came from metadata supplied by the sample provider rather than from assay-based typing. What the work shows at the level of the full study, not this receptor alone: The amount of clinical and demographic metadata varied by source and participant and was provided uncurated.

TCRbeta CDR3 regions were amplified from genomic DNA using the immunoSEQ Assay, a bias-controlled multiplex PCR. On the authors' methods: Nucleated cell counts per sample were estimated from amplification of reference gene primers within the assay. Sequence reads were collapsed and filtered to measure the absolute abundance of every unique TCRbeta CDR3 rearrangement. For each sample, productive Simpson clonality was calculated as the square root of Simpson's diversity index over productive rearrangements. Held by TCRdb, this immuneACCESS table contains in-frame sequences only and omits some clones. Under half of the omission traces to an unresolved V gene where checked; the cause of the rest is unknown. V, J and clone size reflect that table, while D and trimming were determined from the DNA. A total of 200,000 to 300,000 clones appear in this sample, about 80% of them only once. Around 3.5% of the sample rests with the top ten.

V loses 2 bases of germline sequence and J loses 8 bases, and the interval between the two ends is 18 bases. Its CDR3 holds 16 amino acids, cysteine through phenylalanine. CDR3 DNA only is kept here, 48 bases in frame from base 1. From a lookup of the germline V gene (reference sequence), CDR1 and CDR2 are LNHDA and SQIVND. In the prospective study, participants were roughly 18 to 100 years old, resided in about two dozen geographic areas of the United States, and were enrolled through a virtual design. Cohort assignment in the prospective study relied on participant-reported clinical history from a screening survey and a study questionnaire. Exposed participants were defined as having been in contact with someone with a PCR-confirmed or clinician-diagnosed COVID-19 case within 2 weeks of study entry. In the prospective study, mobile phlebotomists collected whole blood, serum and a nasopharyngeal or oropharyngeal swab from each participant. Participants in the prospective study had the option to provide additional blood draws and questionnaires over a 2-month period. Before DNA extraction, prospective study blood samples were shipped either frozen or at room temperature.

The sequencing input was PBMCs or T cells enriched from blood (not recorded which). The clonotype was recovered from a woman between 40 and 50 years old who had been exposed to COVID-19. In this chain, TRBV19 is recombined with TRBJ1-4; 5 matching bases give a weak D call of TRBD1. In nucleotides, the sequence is TGTGCCAGTAGTATAATATCGGCAGGGATCGTCGAAAAACTGTTTTTT. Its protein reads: CASSIISAGIVEKLFF.